This T cell receptor (beta chain) came from a study of T cells after yellow fever vaccination. Regarding the study as a whole: Some clonotypes, a small share, were shared between CD4 and CD8 compartments.

Germline CDR1 reads DFQATT; CDR2 reads SNEGSKA (reference sequence). V dropped 2 bases and J dropped 9 bases, with 10 bases sitting between them. CDR3 length: 11 amino acids. Via MiXCR, TCRdb re-called the 5' RACE reads, giving one row per CDR3 protein. The table lists hundreds of thousands of distinct CDR3 sequences, 8.7% of them singletons, with roughly 18% in the top ten. This clonotype was observed a handful of times. Its antigen is unknown. Sequences were derived from PBMCs, sampled on the day of the first yellow fever vaccination. This clonotype originated in a young man who received the YFV17D yellow fever vaccine. This rearrangement joins TRBV20-1 to TRBJ2-5; D gene ambiguous. The CDR3 region has the DNA TGCAGTGCTAGATCGTCAGTTTCCCAGTACTTC. Its protein product is CSARSSVSQYF.